This is a list of T cell receptor beta chains from one sample in a study of cytomegalovirus exposure and HLA in healthy donors. The protocol was immunoSEQ multiplex PCR, while the TCRdb copy is restricted to in-frame clones and leaves out a portion. The sample gives approximately 150,000 clones, approximately 86% of which show up once; less than 3.5% is in the top ten. What was sequenced was PBMCs. The receptors derive from a man younger than 35 in good health and CMV-seropositive. Each CDR3 is given with its conserved first and last residue. The D gene is left open where the match is weak. A clone size is listed for some rows: how often the clone was seen (once, few, many), or a class if it is expanded.

size | J | D | V | DNA | CDR3
. | TRBJ2-5 | . | TRBV9 | TGTGCCAGCAGCGTAGGTGGGGCGGATCAAGAGACCCAGTACTTC | CASSVGGADQETQYF
. | TRBJ1-2 | . | TRBV7-9 | TGTGCCAGCAGCTTAGCGGGGGGAGAAATCTCCAGGTATGGCTACACCTTC | CASSLAGGEISRYGYTF
. | TRBJ1-6 | TRBD1 | TRBV19 | TGTGCCAGTAGTATAGAGGGGCAGGGGGGATCACCCCTCCACTTT | CASSIEGQGGSPLHF
. | TRBJ2-7 | . | TRBV28 | TGTGCCAGCAGTCCGGACACAGCCTACGAGCAGTACTTC | CASSPDTAYEQYF
. | TRBJ2-7 | . | TRBV6-1 | TGTGCCAGCAGGGGCCGGGACTTTCCGTTTTGGGAGCAGTACTTC | CASRGRDFPFWEQYF
. | TRBJ1-2 | TRBD1 | TRBV28 | TGTGCCAGCAGGTCGACAGGGGGCGACCCTATTGACTATGGCTACACCTTC | CASRSTGGDPIDYGYTF
. | TRBJ2-7 | . | TRBV12-1 | TGTGCCAGCAGCTTTGGCGACTATCTAGCGGGGATCTACGAGCAGTACTTC | CASSFGDYLAGIYEQYF
few | TRBJ1-5 | . | TRBV4-1 | TGCGCCAGCAGCCAGGCCTCTCAGGGCTATCAGCCCCAGCATTTT | CASSQASQGYQPQHF
. | TRBJ1-2 | . | TRBV5-8 | TGTGCCAGCAGCCCCGGGGAGAACTATGGCTACACCTTC | CASSPGENYGYTF
once | TRBJ2-3 | TRBD2 | TRBV4-1 | TGCGCCAGCAGCCGGAGCGGGGGGAGCACAGATACGCAGTATTTT | CASSRSGGSTDTQYF
. | TRBJ2-1 | . | TRBV5-8 | TGTGCCAGCAGCTTGTTTGAAGGGGCATCCTACAATGAGCAGTTCTTC | CASSLFEGASYNEQFF
few | TRBJ2-2 | TRBD2 | TRBV10-3 | TGTGCCAGCGGACTAGCGGGGGGCACGAACACCGGGGAGCTGTTTTTT | CASGLAGGTNTGELFF
. | TRBJ1-5 | . | TRBV7-9 | TGTGCCAGCAGCGACTCATTTGGGCCCCAGCATTTT | CASSDSFGPQHF
few | TRBJ2-3 | TRBD2 | TRBV29-1 | TGCAGCGTTGAAGTCCGCGGGGGGGCTAACACAGATACGCAGTATTTT | CSVEVRGGANTDTQYF
. | TRBJ1-5 | . | TRBV10-3 | TGTGCCACCGTATCAGGGGATGATCAGCCCCAGCATTTT | CATVSGDDQPQHF
few | TRBJ1-5 | . | TRBV15 | TGTGCCACCAGCAGAGATAGTAGCAATCAGCCCCAGCATTTT | CATSRDSSNQPQHF
. | TRBJ1-2 | . | TRBV2 | TGTGCCAGCTTCCCACGGGGGGGCGCCTATGGCTACACCTTC | CASFPRGGAYGYTF
. | TRBJ2-1 | . | TRBV28 | TGTGCCAGCAGCAAGAGGGACACCCGAATCAGGGAGCAGTTCTTC | CASSKRDTRIREQFF
few | TRBJ2-7 | . | TRBV2 | TGTGCCAGCAGTGACCTGTTGGGGGGTTACGAGCAGTACTTC | CASSDLLGGYEQYF
. | TRBJ1-2 | . | TRBV10-3 | TGTGCCATCAGTGAGACGGGGGATTATGGCTACACCTTC | CAISETGDYGYTF
. | TRBJ2-7 | . | TRBV11-2 | TGTGCCAGCAGCTTTCACAGGGGGGGATCCTACGAGCAGTACTTC | CASSFHRGGSYEQYF
. | TRBJ1-6 | . | TRBV4-1 | TGCGCCAGCAGCAACCGACCCGGGACTCCTATAGGGAACGATAATTCACCCCTCCACTTT | CASSNRPGTPIGNDNSPLHF
. | TRBJ2-3 | TRBD2 | TRBV5-1 | TGCGCCAGCAGCTCTCGGACTAGCGGCAGCACAGATACGCAGTATTTT | CASSSRTSGSTDTQYF
. | TRBJ2-4 | TRBD2 | TRBV9 | TGTGCCAGCAGCGTTCTCCGGGAGGGAGCCAAAAACATTCAGTACTTC | CASSVLREGAKNIQYF
few | TRBJ1-2 | . | TRBV19 | TGTGCCAGTACGAGGTGGGGCGGCTACACCTTC | CASTRWGGYTF
. | TRBJ2-7 | . | TRBV5-4 | TGTGCCGTGGGTGGAGGGCTCAGGGACTCCTACGAGCAGTACTTC | CAVGGGLRDSYEQYF
. | TRBJ1-1 | TRBD1 | TRBV5-1 | TGCGCCAGCAGCCTCCAACCAACAGGGGATTATACTGAAGCTTTCTTT | CASSLQPTGDYTEAFF
. | TRBJ1-1 | TRBD1 | TRBV6-6 | TGTGCCGGACAAGGGACAGGCGGCACTGAAGCTTTCTTT | CAGQGTGGTEAFF
. | TRBJ1-1 | TRBD1 | TRBV5-1 | TGCGCCAGCAGCTCCGGGACAGGGGTGGACACTGAAGCTTTCTTT | CASSSGTGVDTEAFF
few | TRBJ2-7 | . | TRBV27 | TGTGCCAGCAGTTTATACGACGGACTGTACGAGCAGTACTTC | CASSLYDGLYEQYF
. | TRBJ2-3 | TRBD1 | TRBV19 | TGTGCCAGTAGTATAGATACCAGACAGGGGGCCTACCCTAGCACAGATACGCAGTATTTT | CASSIDTRQGAYPSTDTQYF
once | TRBJ1-5 | . | TRBV7-8 | TGTGCCAGCAGCCACAGGACGGATTTCAATCAGCCCCAGCATTTT | CASSHRTDFNQPQHF
. | TRBJ1-2 | . | TRBV2 | TGTGCCAGCAGCCCAACTCAGGGCTATGGCTACACCTTC | CASSPTQGYGYTF
. | TRBJ1-4 | . | TRBV27 | TGTGCCAGCAGTACCCTGGGGGGGCTTAATGAAAAACTGTTTTTT | CASSTLGGLNEKLFF
. | TRBJ2-3 | . | TRBV21-1 | TGTGCCAGCAGCACGCACACAACCGGGACAGGGGGCTGGGATACGCAGTATTTT | CASSTHTTGTGGWDTQYF
. | TRBJ2-2 | TRBD1 | TRBV4-3 | TGCGCCAGCAGCCCTCAGACAGGGGTCACCGGGGAGCTGTTTTTT | CASSPQTGVTGELFF
. | TRBJ2-2 | TRBD2 | TRBV4-2 | TGTGCCAGCAGCCAAGGGCGGGGGGGTAGCACCGGGGAGCTGTTTTTT | CASSQGRGGSTGELFF
. | TRBJ2-1 | TRBD2 | TRBV27 | TGTGCCAGCAGTTCCCTCGGGACTAGCGGACACAATGAGCAGTTCTTC | CASSSLGTSGHNEQFF
once | TRBJ1-3 | TRBD1 | TRBV18 | TGTGCCAGCTCACCAAACGGACAGGGGGCGAGAAACACCATATATTTT | CASSPNGQGARNTIYF
. | TRBJ2-4 | TRBD1 | TRBV7-2 | TGTGCCAGCAGCTACAGGGGTCAAAACATTCAGTACTTC | CASSYRGQNIQYF
once | TRBJ2-3 | . | TRBV7-3 | TGTGCCAGCAGCGACGACCCAACCGACAGCCTTAGCACAGATACGCAGTATTTT | CASSDDPTDSLSTDTQYF
. | TRBJ2-2 | TRBD2 | TRBV7-2 | TGTGCCAGCAGCTATAGCGGGGGGGCCCCCGGGGAGCTGTTTTTT | CASSYSGGAPGELFF
. | TRBJ2-1 | . | TRBV15 | TGTGCCACCAGCAGAGATCAAGGGTTGGGGCCCTACAATGAGCAGTTCTTC | CATSRDQGLGPYNEQFF
. | TRBJ2-2 | TRBD1 | TRBV28 | TGTGCCAGCAGGCGCGTACTGGGACAGGGTGGGGCCGGGGCACGGGGAGCTGTTTTT | CASRRVLGQGGAGARGAVF
. | TRBJ2-1 | . | TRBV4-2 | TGTGCCAGCAGCCAGCCTGGGGGCCGGCCCAATGAGCAGTTCTTC | CASSQPGGRPNEQFF
. | TRBJ2-7 | . | TRBV20-1 | TGCAGTGCTCCCGACACCTACGAGCAGTACTTC | CSAPDTYEQYF
. | TRBJ2-5 | TRBD1 | TRBV27 | TGTGCCAGCAGCCGGACAGGGCCCCGGGAGACCCAGTACTTC | CASSRTGPRETQYF
. | TRBJ2-7 | TRBD1 | TRBV28 | TGTGCCAGCAGTCCATCCCCGGGACAGGGGTGGAACGAGCAGTACTTC | CASSPSPGQGWNEQYF
. | TRBJ2-7 | . | TRBV6-5 | TGTGCCAGCAGTTACGGGGGCGGCAGGGCGCTCGAGCAGTACTTC | CASSYGGGRALEQYF
. | TRBJ1-2 | . | TRBV20-1 | TGCAGTGCTCATAACTATGGCTACACCTTC | CSAHNYGYTF
once | TRBJ2-1 | TRBD2 | TRBV15 | TGTGCCACCAACAGAGTGCGGGAGGGCCCGGATGAGCAGTTCTTC | CATNRVREGPDEQFF
. | TRBJ1-1 | . | TRBV4-3 | TGCGCCAGCAGCCAAGATGTACATTACACTGAAGCTTTCTTT | CASSQDVHYTEAFF
. | TRBJ1-3 | . | TRBV6-5 | TGTGCCAGCTCCACAGGGTTTGGAAACACCATATATTTT | CASSTGFGNTIYF
. | TRBJ2-3 | TRBD2 | TRBV4-1 | TGCGCCAGCAGCCAAAAAGCGGGGGGCAACACAGATACGCAGTATTTT | CASSQKAGGNTDTQYF